Listed below are T cell receptor beta chains from one sample, sequenced in a study of T cell repertoires in cytomegalovirus infection. Antigens of these TCRs are unknown. TCRdb itself ran the reads through MiXCR, one entry per CDR3 protein. Here the sample spans 900,000 to 950,000 distinct CDR3 sequences, around 30% being singletons. Source: cultured CD8+ T cells from PBMCs, taken from culture after CMV antigen stimulation. The receptors derive from a human donor in good health (CMV status not recorded). Some clones in this sample may be carry-over from other donors' samples. Each CDR3 is given with its conserved first and last residue. The D gene is left open where the match is weak. For some rows the clone size is stated as once, few or many, or as a class when expanded; others skip it.

d_call	j_call	v_call	clone_size	cdr3_aa	cdr3_nt
TRBD1	TRBJ2-5	TRBV7-6	many	CASSPRTGEEETQYF	TGTGCCAGCAGCCCCAGGACAGGGGAGGAAGAGACCCAGTACTTC
TRBD1	TRBJ1-6	TRBV7-6	few	CASSPLHGTAYNSPLHF	TGTGCCAGCAGCCCTTTACACGGGACAGCTTATAATTCACCCCTCCACTTT
NA	TRBJ2-7	TRBV27	NA	CASSFPPPGLYEQYF	TGTGCCAGCAGTTTCCCTCCTCCAGGGTTGTACGAGCAGTACTTC
NA	TRBJ1-5	TRBV7-8	many	CASSKGTVNQPQHF	TGTGCCAGCAGTAAGGGGACCGTGAATCAGCCCCAGCATTTT
TRBD1	TRBJ1-4	TRBV6-5	few	CASSYSYQGAKEKLFF	TGTGCCAGCAGTTACTCCTACCAGGGGGCTAAAGAAAAACTGTTTTTT
NA	TRBJ2-1	TRBV9	NA	CASNIFGSYNEQFF	TGTGCCAGCAACATTTTTGGGTCCTACAATGAGCAGTTCTTC
NA	TRBJ2-1	TRBV7-4	NA	CASSLDLARWGFF	TGTGCCAGCAGCTTAGATTTGGCTCGGTGGGGGTTCTTC
NA	TRBJ1-1	TRBV4-3	NA	CASSQDRRGGMNTEAFF	TGCGCCAGCAGCCAAGATCGTAGGGGGGGTATGAACACTGAAGCTTTCTTT
TRBD1	TRBJ2-3	TRBV6-1	NA	CASSYRGQPADTQYF	TGTGCCAGCAGTTACAGGGGCCAACCGGCAGATACGCAGTATTTT
NA	TRBJ2-3	TRBV9	NA	CASSASVTTDTQYF	TGTGCCAGCAGCGCGAGCGTAACAACAGATACGCAGTATTTT
TRBD1	TRBJ1-5	TRBV10-3	NA	CAISGWDRAGSQPQHF	TGTGCCATCAGTGGTTGGGACAGGGCGGGAAGTCAGCCCCAGCATTTT
TRBD2	TRBJ2-1	TRBV7-9	NA	CASSPPTLAGAYNEQFF	TGTGCCAGCAGCCCCCCTACCTTAGCGGGGGCATACAATGAGCAGTTCTTC
TRBD1	TRBJ2-1	TRBV27	few	CASSPMTGIEQFF	TGTGCCAGCAGTCCCATGACAGGGATTGAGCAGTTCTTC
TRBD1	TRBJ1-2	TRBV19	NA	CASSIPTGAYGYTF	TGTGCCAGTAGTATACCGACAGGGGCCTATGGCTACACCTTC
NA	TRBJ1-6	TRBV6-5	NA	CASSIKGGGNNSPLHF	TGTGCCAGCAGTATTAAGGGAGGGGGGAATAATTCACCCCTCCACTTT
NA	TRBJ1-1	TRBV7-9	NA	CASSPPGRRNTEAFF	TGTGCCAGCAGCCCCCCCGGGAGGAGAAACACTGAAGCTTTCTTT
TRBD1	TRBJ1-3	TRBV12-5	NA	CASGFSGQGKAGNTIYF	TGTGCTAGTGGTTTTTCGGGACAGGGGAAGGCTGGAAACACCATATATTTT
TRBD1	TRBJ2-1	TRBV12-3/TRBV12-4	once	CASSAGQGKQFF	TGTGCCAGCAGCGCGGGACAGGGGAAGCAGTTCTTC
NA	TRBJ2-1	TRBV27	few	CASSFLSAQKDNEQFF	TGTGCCAGCTCCTTCCTTTCGGCCCAGAAAGACAATGAGCAGTTCTTC
NA	TRBJ2-7	TRBV27	NA	CASSAVQGYEQYF	TGTGCCAGCAGTGCCGTACAGGGCTACGAGCAGTACTTC
TRBD1	TRBJ2-2	TRBV9	NA	CASSVAYRGTGELFF	TGTGCCAGCAGCGTAGCGTACAGGGGCACCGGGGAGCTGTTTTTT
TRBD1	TRBJ2-2	TRBV3-1	NA	CASSQDQDRGPRGTGELFF	TGTGCCAGCAGCCAAGATCAGGACAGGGGGCCCCGGGGCACCGGGGAGCTGTTTTTT
NA	TRBJ2-7	TRBV12-3/TRBV12-4	many	CASSLGTAEQYF	TGTGCCAGCAGTCTCGGGACCGCCGAGCAGTACTTC
NA	TRBJ1-1	TRBV19	NA	CASSINQIMNTEAFF	TGTGCCAGTAGTATCAACCAGATTATGAACACTGAAGCTTTCTTT
NA	TRBJ2-1	TRBV5-1	few	CASSLRSADNEQFF	TGCGCCAGCAGCTTGAGATCAGCCGACAATGAGCAGTTCTTC
NA	TRBJ1-5	TRBV5-1	NA	CASSPGVDNQPQHF	TGCGCCAGCAGCCCCGGTGTGGACAATCAGCCCCAGCATTTT
NA	TRBJ1-4	TRBV27	NA	CASRPEGNQYRVKLFF	TGTGCCAGCAGACCGGAGGGAAATCAGTATCGTGTAAAACTGTTTTTT
NA	TRBJ2-7	TRBV12-3/TRBV12-4	NA	CASRDIYEQYF	TGTGCCAGCCGGGACATATACGAGCAGTACTTC
NA	TRBJ2-2	TRBV7-6	many	CASTGQPNTGELFF	TGTGCCAGCACCGGGCAACCGAACACCGGGGAGCTGTTTTTT
NA	TRBJ2-2	TRBV27	NA	CASLTPSGAGELFF	TGTGCCAGCCTCACCCCCTCAGGGGCCGGGGAGCTGTTTTTT
NA	TRBJ2-5	TRBV18	NA	CASSPFGNRQETQYF	TGTGCCAGCTCACCATTCGGCAATAGACAAGAGACCCAGTACTTC
TRBD1	TRBJ1-2	TRBV27	few	CASSFRGDGYTF	TGTGCCAGCAGTTTCAGGGGGGATGGCTACACCTTC
TRBD2	TRBJ2-5	TRBV7-3	NA	CASSHGLAGVREETQYF	TGTGCCAGCAGCCACGGACTAGCGGGGGTCCGGGAAGAGACCCAGTACTTC
TRBD1	TRBJ2-5	TRBV7-9	NA	CASSLSDRGHGETQYF	TGTGCCAGCAGCTTATCGGACAGGGGGCATGGCGAGACCCAGTACTTC
TRBD2	TRBJ2-1	TRBV27	NA	CASSLPNGGAHNEQFF	TGTGCCAGCAGTTTGCCTAACGGGGGGGCCCACAATGAGCAGTTCTTC
TRBD2	TRBJ2-1	TRBV2	NA	CASRLGLAIPGGPYNEQFF	TGTGCCAGCAGGTTGGGACTAGCTATCCCCGGCGGCCCCTACAATGAGCAGTTCTTC
NA	TRBJ2-7	TRBV7-2	few	CASSWISVPYEQYF	TGTGCCAGCAGCTGGATTAGTGTCCCCTACGAGCAGTACTTC
TRBD1	TRBJ1-2	TRBV5-4	few	CATWFGTAPTYGYTF	TGTGCCACCTGGTTTGGGACAGCTCCCACCTATGGCTACACCTTC
NA	TRBJ2-3	TRBV6-6	few	CASSSSIRRVSTDTQYF	TGTGCCAGCAGTTCCTCCATCAGGAGGGTTAGCACAGATACGCAGTATTTT
NA	TRBJ1-5	TRBV19	NA	CASSILQVNQPQHF	TGTGCCAGTAGTATTTTACAGGTTAATCAGCCCCAGCATTTT
NA	TRBJ1-1	TRBV7-9	few	CASSPLRGAADTEAFF	TGTGCCAGCAGCCCCCTTAGGGGGGCTGCGGACACTGAAGCTTTCTTT
NA	TRBJ1-1	TRBV12-3/TRBV12-4	few	CASTEGGTEAFF	TGTGCCAGCACCGAGGGAGGGACTGAAGCTTTCTTT
NA	TRBJ2-2	TRBV6-5	NA	CASSTAGATNTGELFF	TGTGCCAGCAGTACCGCAGGAGCTACTAACACCGGGGAGCTGTTTTTT
TRBD1	TRBJ2-7	TRBV27	NA	CASRPDRGHYEQYF	TGTGCCAGCAGGCCCGACAGGGGGCACTACGAGCAGTACTTC
NA	TRBJ1-2	TRBV29-1	NA	CSVEDQGGGYTF	TGCAGCGTTGAAGATCAAGGGGGAGGCTACACCTTC
TRBD1	TRBJ1-2	TRBV7-2	many	CASSQPLDRGGGYTF	TGTGCCAGCAGTCAGCCCTTGGACAGGGGCGGGGGCTACACCTTC
NA	TRBJ2-2	TRBV24-1	NA	CATGTSYTGELFF	TGTGCCACCGGGACCAGCTACACCGGGGAGCTGTTTTTT
TRBD1	TRBJ2-7	TRBV6-5	few	CASSTGTGEKGEQYF	TGTGCCAGCAGTACCGGGACAGGGGAAAAGGGGGAGCAGTACTTC
TRBD1	TRBJ1-2	TRBV10-3	NA	CAIRGTGEANYGYTF	TGTGCCATCAGAGGGACAGGGGAAGCTAACTATGGCTACACCTTC
NA	TRBJ1-5	TRBV25-1	NA	CASSESGYQPQHF	TGTGCCAGCAGTGAATCTGGGTATCAGCCCCAGCATTTT
NA	TRBJ2-1	TRBV3-1	once	CASSQDSGSVYNEQFF	TGTGCCAGCAGCCAAGATTCTGGATCCGTCTACAATGAGCAGTTCTTC
NA	TRBJ1-1	TRBV12-3/TRBV12-4	NA	CASSPLYTEAFF	TGTGCCAGCAGTCCGTTATACACTGAAGCTTTCTTT
NA	TRBJ2-2	TRBV7-6	few	CASSLTLSKGVTGELFF	TGTGCTAGCAGCTTAACACTTTCCAAGGGGGTCACCGGGGAGCTGTTTTTT
NA	TRBJ1-2	TRBV27	few	CASSWGRSYGYTF	TGTGCCAGCAGCTGGGGACGGAGCTATGGCTACACCTTC
NA	TRBJ2-1	TRBV5-6	NA	CASSLRGHSLNNEQFF	TGTGCCAGCAGCTTGAGGGGACATAGTCTTAACAATGAGCAGTTCTTC
TRBD1	TRBJ1-2	TRBV7-9	NA	CASSFTRQGALHGYTF	TGTGCCAGCAGCTTCACCCGACAGGGGGCGCTTCATGGCTACACCTTC
NA	TRBJ1-4	TRBV5-4	NA	CASSPQGEAGNEKLFF	TGTGCCAGCAGTCCACAGGGAGAGGCTGGGAATGAAAAACTGTTTTTT
TRBD1	TRBJ2-1	TRBV7-6	NA	CASVSGTGDNEQFF	TGTGCCAGCGTCAGTGGGACAGGGGACAATGAGCAGTTCTTC
TRBD1	TRBJ2-1	TRBV6-6	few	CASSYSIGGTGYEQFF	TGTGCCAGCAGTTACTCGATCGGAGGGACAGGGTATGAGCAGTTCTTC
NA	TRBJ2-2	TRBV7-6	NA	CASSLEAGLNTGELFF	TGTGCCAGCAGCTTAGAGGCCGGGTTGAACACCGGGGAGCTGTTTTTT